These 12 T cell receptor beta chains came from one sample sequenced in a study of T cell changes during pregnancy in multiple sclerosis. Generated by immunoSEQ multiplex PCR, the TCRdb table keeps only in-frame clones and is missing some. The sample consists of about 70,000 clones, approximately 92% of them appearing once. The sequenced sample was peripheral blood, obtained in the first trimester of pregnancy. The receptors come from a female donor with multiple sclerosis, enrolled in a pregnancy study.

V gene TRBV19 combines with J gene TRBJ1-1; D is unclear. V lost 1 base to trimming and J lost 1 base, with 7 bases between them. There are 14 residues in the CDR3. Germline lookup yields CDR1 LNHDA and CDR2 SQIVND (reference sequence). The CDR3 loop reads CASSIAAGNTEAFF. Here the CDR3 DNA reads TGTGCCAGTAGTATAGCCGCAGGGAACACTGAAGCTTTCTTT.

The gene calls are TRBV27 and TRBJ2-2; TRBD1 matches at 9 bases. Germline loops: CDR1 MNHEY, CDR2 SMNVEV (reference sequence). Losses at the gene ends were 6 bases for V and 5 bases for J; bases not matched to a gene: 10. This CDR3 comprises 16 residues. CDR3 sequence reads: CASRQTGTGTTGELFF. The CDR3 bases are TGTGCCAGCAGACAGACCGGGACAGGGACTACCGGGGAGCTGTTTTTT.

The chain employs TRBV19 and TRBJ1-5; D is ambiguous. Trimming took off 0 bases at V and 0 bases at J, with 9 bases between the two ends. This CDR3 has 16 residues. Germline CDR1 is LNHDA and CDR2 is SQIVND (reference sequence). CDR3 coding DNA: TGTGCCAGTAGTATAGACCCGGGGAATAGCAATCAGCCCCAGCATTTT. Translated: CASSIDPGNSNQPQHF.

The V call is TRBV6-1, the J call TRBJ2-2, with 7 nucleotides matching TRBD1. The CDR3 covers 14 residues. CDR1 and CDR2 from the germline V gene are MNHNS and SASEGT. Trimming at V came to 8 bases and at J to 6 bases, leaving 9 bases not matched to a gene. For the CDR3, the DNA is TGTGCCAGCGGACCCACGAGGGGGCCCGGGGAGCTGTTTTTT. Amino acid sequence: CASGPTRGPGELFF.

The V call is TRBV18, the J call TRBJ1-1, with TRBD1 matching 7 bases. Germline V gene data show CDR1 as KGHSH and CDR2 as LQKENI. This CDR3 has 15 amino acids. The trim removed 2 bases at V and 5 bases at J, leaving 8 bases unmatched. The CDR3 coding sequence is TGTGCCAGCTCACCAGTGAGGACAGGAGGGACTGAAGCTTTCTTT. Residues: CASSPVRTGGTEAFF.

The chain recombines TRBV6-1 with TRBJ2-7, with 7 bases that match TRBD2. This CDR3 spans 15 amino acids. Germline V CDR1 and CDR2: MNHNS, SASEGT. Unmatched junction bases numbered 11, after V lost 7 bases and J lost 2 bases. The CDR3 region is CASTRAEGGPYEQYF. CDR3 sequence (DNA): TGTGCCAGCACCCGGGCAGAGGGAGGGCCCTACGAGCAGTACTTC.

The V gene is TRBV18, the J gene TRBJ2-5; 8 positions match TRBD1. Germline values: CDR1 KGHSH, CDR2 LQKENI. CDR3 length: 13 residues. The V segment lost 5 bases and the J segment 4 bases; nucleotides outside the gene matches: 3. This CDR3 is CASSLGQGETQYF. CDR3 in DNA: TGTGCCAGCTCATTAGGACAGGGAGAGACCCAGTACTTC.

This chain connects TRBV9 to TRBJ1-1, with 7 bases aligning to TRBD1. The CDR3 is 14 residues long. J was trimmed by 3 bases and V by 3 bases; bases with no gene match: 5. Germline assignment: CDR1 SGDLS and CDR2 YYNGEE. CDR3 nucleotides: TGTGCCAGCAGCGGAAAAGACAGGGACACTGAAGCTTTCTTT. Amino acid sequence: CASSGKDRDTEAFF. The complete variable domain, with remaining parts taken from reference TRBV9 and TRBJ1-1, reads DSGVTQTPKHLITATGQRVTLRCSPRSGDLSVYWYQQSLDQGLQFLIQYYNGEERAKGNILERFSAQQFPDLHSELNLSSLELGDSALYFCASSGKDRDTEAFFGQGTRLTVV.

The chain couples TRBV19 to TRBJ1-2; tentative D call: TRBD1 (6 bases). Trimming removed 3 bases from V and 7 bases from J, with 18 bases in between. The CDR3 contains 15 residues. CDR1 is LNHDA and CDR2 is SQIVND in the germline V gene (reference sequence). DNA of the CDR3: TGTGCCAGTAGTATCGCGCTGGGACAACGAAGTGGCTACACCTTC. Its protein is CASSIALGQRSGYTF. Variable domain in full (rest from reference TRBV19 and TRBJ1-2): DGGITQSPKYLFRKEGQNVTLSCEQNLNHDAMYWYRQDPGQGLRLIYYSQIVNDFQKGDIAEGYSVSREKKESFPLTVTSAQKNPTAFYLCASSIALGQRSGYTFGSGTRLTVV.

This clone was seen more than once but under ten times. The V gene is TRBV18, the J gene TRBJ1-1; 8 bases line up with TRBD1. The germline V gene encodes CDR1 KGHSH and CDR2 LQKENI. CDR3 length: 16 residues. Trimming cost V 3 bases and J 0 bases; bases outside gene matches: 6. CDR3 region: CASSPGQGRVNTEAFF. The CDR3 DNA reads as TGTGCCAGCTCACCCGGACAGGGAAGGGTGAACACTGAAGCTTTCTTT.

The rearrangement uses TRBV6-1 and TRBJ2-7; 8 bases fit TRBD2. The CDR3 covers 16 residues. Germline V CDR1 and CDR2: MNHNS, SASEGT. V was pared by 4 bases and J by 5 bases, with 13 bases of the junction left unmatched. The DNA of the CDR3 is TGTGCCAGCAGTGGTTTAGCGGGACGGACGAGGGACGAGCAGTACTTC. Amino acid sequence: CASSGLAGRTRDEQYF.

The rearrangement joins TRBV5-6 to TRBJ2-1; 8 positions agree with TRBD2. CDR1 and CDR2 from the germline V gene are SGHDT and YYEEEE. After removal of 1 base from V and 9 bases from J, the junction contained 6 bases not matched to a gene. This CDR3 has 14 residues. As DNA, the CDR3 is TGTGCCAGCAGCTTGTACGGGACTAGGTCTGAGCAGTTCTTC. It translates to CASSLYGTRSEQFF.